These T cell receptor beta chains were read from a single sample in a study of siplizumab effects on memory and regulatory T cells. Using immunoSEQ multiplex PCR, the repertoire was profiled, and TCRdb retains in-frame clones only, with some absent. The table records roughly 93,000 clones, roughly 94% of them present only once. Sequencing input: non-Treg CD4+ T cells sorted from blood. The receptors stem from a human donor in good health. The CDR3 runs from the conserved cysteine through the conserved F or W. D genes are given only for firm matches. Clone size is shown for a subset of rows, as once, few, many or a class of expanded clone.

V: TRBV18; size: .; J: TRBJ1-5; D: .; DNA: TGTGCCAGCTCCCACACAGGGAAAGATCAGCCCCAGCATTTT; CDR3: CASSHTGKDQPQHF
V: TRBV11-2; size: .; J: TRBJ1-1; D: .; DNA: TGTGCCAGCAGCTCACCCAACGTCGGGAACACTGAAGCTTTCTTT; CDR3: CASSSPNVGNTEAFF
V: TRBV29-1; size: .; J: TRBJ1-4; D: .; DNA: TGCAGCGTCTTGTCCCACCAATGGGCGGCTAATGAAAAACTGTTTTTT; CDR3: CSVLSHQWAANEKLFF
V: TRBV5-8; size: .; J: TRBJ1-4; D: .; DNA: TGTGCCAGCAGCCCCCCCTTGGCAACTAATGAAAAACTGTTTTTT; CDR3: CASSPPLATNEKLFF
V: TRBV9; size: .; J: TRBJ1-4; D: TRBD1; DNA: TGTGCCAGCAGCGGCCGACAGGGAGGTAATGAAAAACTGTTTTTT; CDR3: CASSGRQGGNEKLFF
V: TRBV7-9; size: .; J: TRBJ2-7; D: .; DNA: TGTGCCAGCAGCCTCTACATGACCTCCTACGAGCAGTACTTC; CDR3: CASSLYMTSYEQYF
V: TRBV6-6; size: .; J: TRBJ2-7; D: TRBD1; DNA: TGTGCCAGCAGCAAAAACCGGGACAGGGACTACGAGCAGTACTTC; CDR3: CASSKNRDRDYEQYF
V: TRBV9; size: once; J: TRBJ2-1; D: TRBD1; DNA: TGTGCCAGCAGCGTCGTTACCCTTGGGACAGGCAATGAGCAGTTCTTC; CDR3: CASSVVTLGTGNEQFF
V: TRBV18; size: .; J: TRBJ1-2; D: TRBD1; DNA: TGTGCCAGCTCAGCAACCGTACAGGGGGCGGGCTATGGCTACACCTTC; CDR3: CASSATVQGAGYGYTF
V: TRBV5-1; size: .; J: TRBJ2-3; D: TRBD1; DNA: TGCGCCAGCAGCCTGACAGGGTACACAGATACGCAGTATTTT; CDR3: CASSLTGYTDTQYF
V: TRBV19; size: .; J: TRBJ2-5; D: .; DNA: TGTGCCAGTAGTACAACCAGTAGGATGGAGGAGACCCAGTACTTC; CDR3: CASSTTSRMEETQYF
V: TRBV5-4; size: .; J: TRBJ2-7; D: .; DNA: TGTGCCAGCAGCAGTTCGGCGGAGCAGTACTTC; CDR3: CASSSSAEQYF
V: TRBV6-5; size: .; J: TRBJ1-1; D: .; DNA: TGTGCCAGCGGAGCAGGGTTAGCTTTCTTT; CDR3: CASGAGLAFF
V: TRBV13; size: .; J: TRBJ1-6; D: TRBD1; DNA: TGTGCCAGCAGCCGCGGACAGGGATCACCCCTCCACTTT; CDR3: CASSRGQGSPLHF
V: TRBV19; size: .; J: TRBJ1-2; D: .; DNA: TGTGCCAGTAGTATAGGACAGGATAAATATGGCTACACCTTC; CDR3: CASSIGQDKYGYTF
V: TRBV18; size: .; J: TRBJ2-5; D: TRBD2; DNA: TGTGCCAGCTCCCGGACTAGCCCCGCGGTAGGGCAAGAGACCCAGTACTTC; CDR3: CASSRTSPAVGQETQYF
V: TRBV19; size: .; J: TRBJ1-4; D: TRBD1; DNA: TGTGCCAGTAGTCTGACAGGGCAGCTTGAAAAACTGTTTTTT; CDR3: CASSLTGQLEKLFF
V: TRBV7-8; size: once; J: TRBJ2-3; D: .; DNA: TGTGCCAGCAGCTTAGGAACTCACTCGGTCTCATCGCAGTATTTT; CDR3: CASSLGTHSVSSQYF
V: TRBV6-6; size: .; J: TRBJ2-7; D: TRBD2; DNA: TGTGCCAGCACCCGGACTAGCGGGGACTACGAGCAGTACTTC; CDR3: CASTRTSGDYEQYF
V: TRBV7-2; size: .; J: TRBJ2-3; D: TRBD2; DNA: TGTGCCAGCAGCCTGGGACTAGCGGGAGCAGATACGCAGTATTTT; CDR3: CASSLGLAGADTQYF
V: TRBV14; size: .; J: TRBJ2-3; D: .; DNA: TGTGCCAGCAGCCCCAGTGGCGGGTTAGCAGATACGCAGTATTTT; CDR3: CASSPSGGLADTQYF
V: TRBV10-1; size: .; J: TRBJ2-7; D: .; DNA: TGCGCCAGCAGTGAGTCGGTCTACGAGCAGTACTTC; CDR3: CASSESVYEQYF
V: TRBV15; size: once; J: TRBJ1-5; D: .; DNA: TGTGCCACCGCTGGGCTGGGAGGGAATCAGCCCCAGCATTTT; CDR3: CATAGLGGNQPQHF
V: TRBV15; size: .; J: TRBJ2-1; D: TRBD1; DNA: TGTGCCACCAGTACGAAACCGGGACAGGGGTTCTACAATGAGCAGTTCTTC; CDR3: CATSTKPGQGFYNEQFF
V: TRBV11-3; size: .; J: TRBJ2-2; D: .; DNA: TGTGCCAGCAGCTTAGATCAGGGGGGGTTTACCGGGGAGCTGTTTTTT; CDR3: CASSLDQGGFTGELFF
V: TRBV15; size: .; J: TRBJ1-5; D: .; DNA: TGTGCCACCAGCCAGGACAGTATAATTAGCAATCAGCCCCAGCATTTT; CDR3: CATSQDSIISNQPQHF
V: TRBV6-6; size: .; J: TRBJ2-7; D: .; DNA: TGTGCCAGCAGTTATCGCCACTACGAGCAGTACTTC; CDR3: CASSYRHYEQYF
V: TRBV28; size: .; J: TRBJ2-7; D: TRBD2; DNA: TGTGCCAGCAGTTTCTCCGGGACTAGCGGGAACCGCGAGCAGTACTTC; CDR3: CASSFSGTSGNREQYF
V: TRBV7-9; size: .; J: TRBJ2-3; D: .; DNA: TGTGCCAGCAGCTTCCGGTCAGGAACAGATACGCAGTATTTT; CDR3: CASSFRSGTDTQYF
V: TRBV27; size: .; J: TRBJ1-2; D: TRBD1; DNA: TGTGCCAGCAGTTTTCGACAGGGACCCTATGGCTACACCTTC; CDR3: CASSFRQGPYGYTF
V: TRBV5-1; size: .; J: TRBJ2-3; D: TRBD1; DNA: TGCGCCAGCAGCTTGGGTCTGGGACAGAGGACAGATACGCAGTATTTT; CDR3: CASSLGLGQRTDTQYF